This T cell receptor beta chain was recorded in a study of blood T cell repertoires in COVID-19. Trimming shortened V by 5 bases and J by 0 bases, and 10 bases separated the two germline ends. Germline V gene sequence: CDR1 SNHLY, CDR2 FYNNEI. This CDR3 is 14 amino acids long. Clones were read by immunoSEQ multiplex PCR, and TCRdb kept only the in-frame ones, dropping some. The data show 130,000 to 150,000 clones, under 90% seen once. The source of this sequence is a woman of 80 years or more in a cohort sampled during active or convalescent COVID-19. The sequenced sample was peripheral blood. This rearrangement joins TRBV2 to TRBJ1-1; D is uncertain. The CDR3 loop reads CASSYRKMNTEAFF. Written as DNA, the CDR3 is TGTGCCAGCAGTTACAGAAAGATGAACACTGAAGCTTTCTTT.